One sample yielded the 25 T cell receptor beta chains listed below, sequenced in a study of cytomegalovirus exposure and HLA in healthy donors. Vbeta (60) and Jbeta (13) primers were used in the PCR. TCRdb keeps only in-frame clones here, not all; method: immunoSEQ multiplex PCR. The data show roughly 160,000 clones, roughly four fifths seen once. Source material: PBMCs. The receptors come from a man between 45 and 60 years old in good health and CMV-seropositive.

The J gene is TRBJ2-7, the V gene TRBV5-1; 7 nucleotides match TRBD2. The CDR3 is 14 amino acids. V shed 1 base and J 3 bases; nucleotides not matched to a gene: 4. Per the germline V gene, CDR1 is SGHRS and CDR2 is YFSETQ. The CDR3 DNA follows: TGCGCCAGCAGCTTGTCTCCTAGCGGCTACGAGCAGTACTTC. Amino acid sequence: CASSLSPSGYEQYF.

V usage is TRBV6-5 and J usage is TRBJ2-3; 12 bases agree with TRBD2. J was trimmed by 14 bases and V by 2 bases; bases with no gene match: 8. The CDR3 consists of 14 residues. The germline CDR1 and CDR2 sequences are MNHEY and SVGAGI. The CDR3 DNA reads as TGTGCCAGCAGTTACAGTCCTAGCGGGGGGGCAGGGTATTTT. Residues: CASSYSPSGGAGYF.

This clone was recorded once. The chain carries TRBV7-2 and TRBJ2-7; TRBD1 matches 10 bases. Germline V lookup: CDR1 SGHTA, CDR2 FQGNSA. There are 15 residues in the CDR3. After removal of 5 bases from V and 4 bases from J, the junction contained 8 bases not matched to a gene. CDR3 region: CASSNRQGAGYEQYF. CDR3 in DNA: TGTGCCAGCAGCAACCGACAGGGGGCCGGGTACGAGCAGTACTTC.

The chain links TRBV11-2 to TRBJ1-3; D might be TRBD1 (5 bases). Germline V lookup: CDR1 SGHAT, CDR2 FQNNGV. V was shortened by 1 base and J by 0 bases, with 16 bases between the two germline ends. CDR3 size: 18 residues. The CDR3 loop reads CASSLGGGSFSSGNTIYF. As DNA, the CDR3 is TGTGCCAGCAGCTTAGGGGGGGGTTCCTTCAGCTCTGGAAACACCATATATTTT.

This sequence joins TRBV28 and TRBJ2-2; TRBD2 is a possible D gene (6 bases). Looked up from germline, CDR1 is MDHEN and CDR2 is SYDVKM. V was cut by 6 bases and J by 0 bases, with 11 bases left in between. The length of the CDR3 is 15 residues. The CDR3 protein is CASSLGGANTGELFF. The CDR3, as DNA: TGTGCCAGCAGCTTAGGAGGGGCGAACACCGGGGAGCTGTTTTTT.

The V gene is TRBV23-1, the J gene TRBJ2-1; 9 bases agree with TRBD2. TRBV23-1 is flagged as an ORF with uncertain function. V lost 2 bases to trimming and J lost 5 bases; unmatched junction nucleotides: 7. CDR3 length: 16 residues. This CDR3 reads CASSQGAGGSHNEQFF. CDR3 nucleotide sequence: TGCGCCAGCAGTCAAGGAGCGGGGGGATCCCACAATGAGCAGTTCTTC.

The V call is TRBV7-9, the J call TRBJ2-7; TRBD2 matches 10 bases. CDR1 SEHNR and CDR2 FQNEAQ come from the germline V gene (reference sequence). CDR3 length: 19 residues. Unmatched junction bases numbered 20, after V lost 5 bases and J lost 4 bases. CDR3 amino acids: CASSPDRGLEAGGLYEQYF. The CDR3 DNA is TGTGCCAGCAGCCCCGACCGGGGGCTAGAAGCGGGGGGGCTGTACGAGCAGTACTTC.

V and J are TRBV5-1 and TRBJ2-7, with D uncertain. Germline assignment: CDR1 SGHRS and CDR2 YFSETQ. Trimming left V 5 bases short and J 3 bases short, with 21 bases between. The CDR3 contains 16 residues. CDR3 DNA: TGCGCCAGCAGGTCCCCCCCATCCCAGATACACTACGAGCAGTACTTC. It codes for CASRSPPSQIHYEQYF.

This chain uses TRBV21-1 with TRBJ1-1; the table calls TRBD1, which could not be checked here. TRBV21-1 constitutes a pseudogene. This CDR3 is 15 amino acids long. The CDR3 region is CASSEPGGKNTEAFF. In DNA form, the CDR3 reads TGTGCCAGCAGCGAGCCAGGGGGGAAGAACACTGAAGCTTTCTTT.

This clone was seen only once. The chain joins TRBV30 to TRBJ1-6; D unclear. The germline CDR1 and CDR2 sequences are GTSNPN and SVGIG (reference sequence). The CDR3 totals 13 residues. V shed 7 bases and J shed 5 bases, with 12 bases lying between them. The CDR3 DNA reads TGTGCCTATGCGAGCGCCCATAATTCACCCCTCCACTTT. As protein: CAYASAHNSPLHF.

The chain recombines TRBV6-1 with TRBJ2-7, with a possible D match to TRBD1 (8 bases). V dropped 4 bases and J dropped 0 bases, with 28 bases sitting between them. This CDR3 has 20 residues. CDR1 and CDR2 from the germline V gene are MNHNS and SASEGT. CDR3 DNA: TGTGCCAGCAGTGTCAGACAGGGGAGAGGGCTAGCGGCCAGCTCCTACGAGCAGTACTTC. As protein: CASSVRQGRGLAASSYEQYF.

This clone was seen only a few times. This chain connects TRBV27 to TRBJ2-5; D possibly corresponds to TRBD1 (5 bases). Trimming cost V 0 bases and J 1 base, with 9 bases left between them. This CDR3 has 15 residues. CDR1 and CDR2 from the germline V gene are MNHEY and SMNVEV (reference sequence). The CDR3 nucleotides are TGTGCCAGCAGTTTATCGGGGCGGTCCCAAGAGACCCAGTACTTC. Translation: CASSLSGRSQETQYF.

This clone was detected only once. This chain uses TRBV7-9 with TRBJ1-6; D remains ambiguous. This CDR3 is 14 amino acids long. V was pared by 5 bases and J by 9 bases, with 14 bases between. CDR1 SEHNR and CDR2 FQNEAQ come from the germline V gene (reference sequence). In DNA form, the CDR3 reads TGTGCCAGCAGCCCACCCCTAAACGGTTCACCCCTCCACTTT. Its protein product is CASSPPLNGSPLHF.

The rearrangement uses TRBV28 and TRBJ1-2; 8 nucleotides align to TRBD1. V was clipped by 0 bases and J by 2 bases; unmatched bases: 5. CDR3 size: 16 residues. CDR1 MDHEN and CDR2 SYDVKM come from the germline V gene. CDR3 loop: CASSLWGGQVNYGYTF. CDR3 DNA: TGTGCCAGCAGTTTATGGGGGGGACAGGTGAACTATGGCTACACCTTC.

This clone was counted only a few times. CDR3 nucleotides: TGTGCCAGCAGCTTAGCAAGCGGGGCCTACGAGCAGTACTTC. Its protein product is CASSLASGAYEQYF. The chain employs TRBV7-2 and TRBJ2-7, with 7 bases lining up with TRBD2. CDR1 SGHTA and CDR2 FQGNSA come from the germline V gene. The CDR3 is 14 amino acids. Trimming removed 0 bases from V and 2 bases from J; junction bases left unmatched: 1.

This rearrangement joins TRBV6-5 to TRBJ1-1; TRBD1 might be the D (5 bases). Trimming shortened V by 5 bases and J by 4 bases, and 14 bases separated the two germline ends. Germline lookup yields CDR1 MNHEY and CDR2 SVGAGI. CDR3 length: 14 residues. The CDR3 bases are TGTGCCAGCAGTAGACAGTCTCTGGCCACTGAAGCTTTCTTT. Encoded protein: CASSRQSLATEAFF.

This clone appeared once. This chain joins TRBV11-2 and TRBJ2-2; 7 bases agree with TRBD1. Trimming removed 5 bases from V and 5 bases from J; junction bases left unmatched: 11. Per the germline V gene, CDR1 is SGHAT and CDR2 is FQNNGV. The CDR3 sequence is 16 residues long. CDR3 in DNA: TGTGCCAGCAGCCTACGGGGACAGAGTGATACCGGGGAGCTGTTTTTT. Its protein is CASSLRGQSDTGELFF. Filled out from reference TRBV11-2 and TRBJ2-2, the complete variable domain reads EAGVAQSPRYKIIEKRQSVAFWCNPISGHATLYWYQQILGQGPKLLIQFQNNGVVDDSQLPKDRFSAERLKGVDSTLKIQPAKLEDSAVYLCASSLRGQSDTGELFFGEGSRLTVL.

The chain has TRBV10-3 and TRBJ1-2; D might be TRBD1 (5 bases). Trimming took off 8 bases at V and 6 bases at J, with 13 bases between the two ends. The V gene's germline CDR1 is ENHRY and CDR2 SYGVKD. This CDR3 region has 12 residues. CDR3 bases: TGTGCCATCTCTCCGGCAGGGCATGGCTACACCTTC. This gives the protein CAISPAGHGYTF.

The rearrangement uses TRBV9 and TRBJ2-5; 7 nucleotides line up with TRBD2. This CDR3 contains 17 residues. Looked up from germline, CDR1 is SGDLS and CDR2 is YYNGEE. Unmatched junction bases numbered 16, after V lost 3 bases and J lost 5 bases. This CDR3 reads CASSGDPRDGREETQYF. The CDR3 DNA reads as TGTGCCAGCAGCGGGGATCCCAGGGATGGGAGGGAGGAGACCCAGTACTTC.

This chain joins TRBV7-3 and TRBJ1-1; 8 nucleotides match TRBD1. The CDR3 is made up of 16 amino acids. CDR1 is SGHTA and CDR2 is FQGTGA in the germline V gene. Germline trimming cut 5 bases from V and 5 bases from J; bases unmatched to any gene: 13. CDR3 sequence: CASSRTRTGRETEAFF. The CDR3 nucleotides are TGTGCCAGCAGCCGCACTCGGACAGGGCGCGAGACTGAAGCTTTCTTT.

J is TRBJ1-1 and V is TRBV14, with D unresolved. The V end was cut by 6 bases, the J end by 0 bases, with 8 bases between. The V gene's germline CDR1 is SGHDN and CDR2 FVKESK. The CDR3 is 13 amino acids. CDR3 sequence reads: CASSLDLNTEAFF. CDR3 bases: TGTGCCAGCAGTCTAGACTTGAACACTGAAGCTTTCTTT. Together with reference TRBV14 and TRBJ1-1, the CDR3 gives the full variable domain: EAGVTQFPSHSVIEKGQTVTLRCDPISGHDNLYWYRRVMGKEIKFLLHFVKESKQDESGMPNNRFLAERTGGTYSTLKVQPAELEDSGVYFCASSLDLNTEAFFGQGTRLTVV.

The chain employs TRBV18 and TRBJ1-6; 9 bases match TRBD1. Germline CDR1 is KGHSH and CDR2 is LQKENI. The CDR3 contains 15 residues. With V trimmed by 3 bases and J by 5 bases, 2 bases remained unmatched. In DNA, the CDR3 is TGTGCCAGCTCACCGCGGGACAGGGATAATTCACCCCTCCACTTT. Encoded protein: CASSPRDRDNSPLHF.

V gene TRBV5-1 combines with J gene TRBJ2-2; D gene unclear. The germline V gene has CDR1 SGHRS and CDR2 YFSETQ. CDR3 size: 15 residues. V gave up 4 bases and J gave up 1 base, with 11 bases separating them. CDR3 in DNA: TGCGCCAGCAGCGCAGTCAATCTGAACACCGGGGAGCTGTTTTTT. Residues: CASSAVNLNTGELFF.

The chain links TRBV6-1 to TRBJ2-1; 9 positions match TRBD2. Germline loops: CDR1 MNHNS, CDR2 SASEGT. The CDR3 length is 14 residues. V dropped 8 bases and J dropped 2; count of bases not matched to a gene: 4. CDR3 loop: CASATSGAYNEQFF. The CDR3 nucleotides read TGTGCCAGCGCGACTAGCGGAGCCTACAATGAGCAGTTCTTC.

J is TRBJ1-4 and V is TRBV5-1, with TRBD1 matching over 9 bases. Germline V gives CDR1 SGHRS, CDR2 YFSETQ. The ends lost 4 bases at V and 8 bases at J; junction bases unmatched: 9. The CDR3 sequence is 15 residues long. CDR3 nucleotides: TGCGCCAGCAGCGGTACAGGGGGCGTCGAAGAAAAACTGTTTTTT. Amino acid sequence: CASSGTGGVEEKLFF.